The 25 T cell receptor beta chains given below trace back to one sample, sequenced in a study of naive and memory T cell subsets. RNA was extracted from 2 to 2.5 ml of whole blood of healthy adults. For blood and skin samples, reverse transcription used TCR alpha and beta constant primers. Each CDR3 protein is one row after TCRdb ran MiXCR on the 5' RACE reads. The sample shows tens of thousands of distinct CDR3 sequences, roughly 4% of them seen only once. The receptor set was obtained from a male donor in good health.

There are many counts of this clonotype. The J gene is TRBJ2-7, the V gene TRBV3-1; 7 positions match TRBD2. With V trimmed by 3 bases and J by 2 bases, 19 bases remained unmatched. The CDR3 covers 19 residues. Per germline, CDR1 LGHDT and CDR2 YNNKEL (reference sequence). DNA for the CDR3: TGTGCCAGCAGCCATCGGGACGGGGGGAAAGCAACCAAACCCTACGAGCAGTACTTC. Translating it yields CASSHRDGGKATKPYEQYF.

This clonotype was observed at least ten times. The chain joins TRBV6-6 to TRBJ1-1; weak D call: TRBD1 (6 bases). The V end lost 6 bases, the J end lost 1 base, and 9 bases lay between the germline ends. This CDR3 has 13 residues. Germline V gene sequence: CDR1 MNHNY, CDR2 SVGAGI (reference sequence). The CDR3 sequence: CASSETGNTEAFF. The DNA of the CDR3 is TGTGCCAGCAGCGAGACAGGGAACACTGAAGCTTTCTTT.

V is TRBV30 and J is TRBJ1-1; D gene unclear. V lost 6 bases, J lost 1 base, and 6 bases lay in between. The V gene's germline CDR1 is GTSNPN and CDR2 SVGIG (reference sequence). The CDR3 is 11 residues long. CDR3 sequence (DNA): TGTGCCTGCCACCGGAACACTGAAGCTTTCTTT. Translating it yields CACHRNTEAFF.

This clonotype was detected many times. V and J are TRBV10-3 and TRBJ2-3; D is perhaps TRBD2 (6 bases). Germline CDR1 reads ENHRY; CDR2 reads SYGVKD. V was clipped by 8 bases and J by 1 base, with 13 bases between them. There are 14 residues in the CDR3. CDR3 sequence (DNA): TGTGCCATCGGCGGGATTACCGGCACAGATACGCAGTATTTT. Its protein product is CAIGGITGTDTQYF.

The chain recombines TRBV5-1 with TRBJ2-7; the D gene is possibly TRBD2 (6 bases). The CDR3 extends over 15 amino acids. Germline values: CDR1 SGHRS, CDR2 YFSETQ. Trimming pared 4 bases from V and 5 bases from J, leaving 19 bases between. CDR3 sequence: CASSMWGLQDDEQYF. The DNA of the CDR3 is TGCGCCAGCAGCATGTGGGGACTCCAGGACGACGAGCAGTACTTC.

This clonotype was found many times. V usage is TRBV3-1 and J usage is TRBJ2-1; D not certain. V lost 0 bases, J lost 10 bases, and 10 bases lay in between. This CDR3 comprises 13 residues. CDR1 is LGHDT, CDR2 YNNKEL, per germline (reference sequence). The CDR3 reads CASSQERSREQFF. The CDR3 DNA reads TGTGCCAGCAGCCAAGAGCGATCACGGGAGCAGTTCTTC.

This clonotype was seen only a few times. V and J are TRBV20-1 and TRBJ2-3; 10 nucleotides align to TRBD2. Germline V CDR1 and CDR2: DFQATT, SNEGSKA (reference sequence). The length of the CDR3 is 14 residues. The ends lost 1 base at V and 8 bases at J; junction bases unmatched: 6. As DNA, the CDR3 is TGCAGTGCTAGAGCTAGCGGGAGTAGAGGTACGCAGTATTTT. It specifies CSARASGSRGTQYF.

The table lists this clonotype with many counts. V usage is TRBV20-1 and J usage is TRBJ2-7; 9 bases align to TRBD1. Per the germline V gene, CDR1 is DFQATT and CDR2 is SNEGSKA (reference sequence). The CDR3 runs to 13 residues. The ends lost 6 bases at V and 2 bases at J; junction bases unmatched: 5. CDR3 DNA: TGCAGTGCGAAAACAGGGGGCCCCTACGAGCAGTACTTC. Translation: CSAKTGGPYEQYF.

Concerning this clonotype: A read error may be the cause here, since a much bigger clone is one base away. This chain connects TRBV4-2 to TRBJ2-7, with D possibly matching TRBD2 (6 bases). Germline assignment: CDR1 LGHNA and CDR2 YNFKEQ. The CDR3 consists of 14 residues. V shed 5 bases and J shed 6 bases, with 17 bases lying between them. CDR3 in DNA: TGTGCCAGCAGCTATCTAGCGAGAGGTTCCGAGCAGTACTTC. Its protein product is CASSYLARGSEQYF.

This clonotype has a count of ten or more. The rearrangement links TRBV9 to TRBJ2-1; 7 bases match TRBD1. The length of the CDR3 is 16 residues. The V gene end was trimmed by 3 bases and the J gene end by 0 bases; junction bases not matched to a gene: 6. Germline assignment: CDR1 SGDLS and CDR2 YYNGEE. As DNA, the CDR3 is TGTGCCAGCAGCGCAACAGGGGAAGTCTCCTACAATGAGCAGTTCTTC. This gives the protein CASSATGEVSYNEQFF.

This clonotype was seen at least ten times. This chain connects TRBV7-8 to TRBJ1-2; tentative D call: TRBD1 (5 bases). CDR1 and CDR2 (germline): SGHVS, FQNEAQ. Trimming pared 5 bases from V and 4 bases from J, leaving 14 bases between. The CDR3 is made up of 14 amino acids. The CDR3 is CASSPVQGGYGYTF. DNA for the CDR3: TGTGCCAGCAGCCCAGTGCAGGGAGGCTATGGCTACACCTTC.

This clonotype appeared many times. The chain recombines TRBV9 with TRBJ1-5; 8 nucleotides agree with TRBD1. Germline V gene data show CDR1 as SGDLS and CDR2 as YYNGEE. This CDR3 comprises 14 residues. Trimming at V came to 4 bases and at J to 2 bases, leaving 2 bases not matched to a gene. This CDR3 reads CASSPDRGNQPQHF. The DNA of the CDR3 is TGTGCCAGCAGCCCGGACAGGGGCAATCAGCCCCAGCATTTT.

This clonotype was counted at least ten times. The rearrangement uses TRBV7-9 and TRBJ2-5; 10 nucleotides agree with TRBD2. V gave up 3 bases and J gave up 5 bases; unmatched junction bases: 3. Germline CDR1 is SEHNR and CDR2 is FQNEAQ (reference sequence). This CDR3 has 14 amino acids. The CDR3 nucleotides read TGTGCCAGCAGCTTCGGTAGCGGGGGGGAGACCCAGTACTTC. It yields the protein CASSFGSGGETQYF. Full variable domain (remainder filled in from reference TRBV7-9 and TRBJ2-5): DTGVSQNPRHKITKRGQNVTFRCDPISEHNRLYWYRQTLGQGPEFLTYFQNEAQLEKSRLLSDRFSAERPKGSFSTLEIQRTEQGDSAMYLCASSFGSGGETQYFGPGTRLLVL.

This clonotype was detected many times. The rearrangement links TRBV10-1 to TRBJ2-2, with D perhaps matching TRBD1 (6 bases). This CDR3 comprises 15 residues. The germline V and J ends were trimmed by 2 bases and 5 bases, with 12 bases remaining between them. CDR1 is WNHNN, CDR2 SYGVQD, per germline (reference sequence). The CDR3 DNA reads as TGCGCCAGCAGTGAGACCACGGACAGTACCGGGGAGCTGTTTTTT. Its translation is CASSETTDSTGELFF.

This clonotype has ten or more counts. This chain connects TRBV4-1 to TRBJ2-2; 11 bases agree with TRBD2. Per germline, CDR1 MGHRA and CDR2 YSYEKL. The CDR3 length is 18 residues. The V segment lost 3 bases and the J segment 3 bases; nucleotides outside the gene matches: 9. CDR3 in amino acids: CASSQFTSGRRDTGELFF. The CDR3 DNA sequence: TGCGCCAGCAGCCAGTTCACTAGCGGGAGAAGGGACACCGGGGAGCTGTTTTTT.

This clonotype was observed at least ten times. This chain links TRBV20-1 with TRBJ2-3; 9 bases agree with TRBD2. CDR1 is DFQATT and CDR2 is SNEGSKA in the germline V gene (reference sequence). CDR3 length: 15 amino acids. V gave up 3 bases and J gave up 4 bases; unmatched junction bases: 8. This chain's CDR3 is CSASFAGGGADTQYF. Written as DNA, the CDR3 is TGCAGTGCTAGTTTTGCGGGGGGGGGGGCAGATACGCAGTATTTT.

This clonotype has a count of ten or more. The chain employs TRBV10-3 and TRBJ2-1; possibly TRBD1 or TRBD2 for D (5 bases each). V lost 3 bases, J lost 8 bases, and 14 bases lay in between. The CDR3 is 14 amino acids. Per germline, CDR1 ENHRY and CDR2 SYGVKD. This CDR3 reads CAISEIGGSDEQFF. Written as DNA, the CDR3 is TGTGCCATCAGTGAAATTGGGGGTAGCGATGAGCAGTTCTTC.

This clonotype was detected many times. V usage is TRBV3-1 and J usage is TRBJ2-1; D gene unclear. In germline, CDR1 is LGHDT, CDR2 YNNKEL (reference sequence). This CDR3 contains 16 residues. The V end was cut by 0 bases, the J end by 10 bases, with 19 bases between. CDR3 DNA sequence: TGTGCCAGCAGCCAAGATAAATGGATCCGGGTCCGGGAGCAGTTCTTC. Translated: CASSQDKWIRVREQFF.

In its sample, this clonotype was seen many times. In nucleotides, the CDR3 is TGTGCCACCCAAAAAGCGGAAAGCACAGATACGCAGTATTTT. Encoded protein: CATQKAESTDTQYF. The chain carries TRBV7-8 and TRBJ2-3, with D perhaps TRBD2 (5 bases). This CDR3 is 14 amino acids long. Germline CDR1 is SGHVS and CDR2 is FQNEAQ. Trimming stripped 10 bases from V and 0 bases from J, with 14 bases between.

There are many counts of this clonotype. The V gene is TRBV12-3 or TRBV12-4, the J gene TRBJ2-3; 8 bases are a match to TRBD1. The CDR3 sequence is 14 residues long. Trimming took 5 bases from V and 14 from J; bases not matched to a gene: 15. This CDR3 reads CASSHRDRFPIPYF. Here the CDR3 DNA reads TGTGCCAGCAGTCACCGGGACAGGTTTCCGATCCCGTATTTT.

The V call is TRBV4-2, the J call TRBJ2-2, with no clear D. This CDR3 has 13 amino acids. CDR1 is LGHNA, CDR2 YNFKEQ, per germline. Trimming left V 7 bases short and J 6 bases short, with 12 bases between. DNA for the CDR3: TGTGCCAGCAAAGCCCCGGGTTCCGGGGAGCTGTTTTTT. Its protein product is CASKAPGSGELFF.

This clonotype was observed many times. This chain links TRBV29-1 with TRBJ2-4, with D possibly being TRBD1 (6 bases). Deletions cut 6 bases from V and 3 bases from J, with 9 bases between. The germline gives CDR1 SQVTM, CDR2 ANQGSEA. The CDR3 sequence is 12 residues long. For the CDR3, the DNA is TGCAGCGTGGGGGACAACAAAAACATTCAGTACTTC. It is translated as CSVGDNKNIQYF.

This clonotype was seen many times. Written as DNA, the CDR3 is TGTGCCAGCACCCCAAGAAAAGGACAGGGGAACACTGAAGCTTTCTTT. This translates into CASTPRKGQGNTEAFF. The chain recombines TRBV6-6 with TRBJ1-1; 8 positions agree with TRBD1. Germline assignment: CDR1 MNHNY and CDR2 SVGAGI (reference sequence). CDR3 size: 16 residues. J was trimmed by 1 base and V by 7 bases; bases with no gene match: 11.

The chain recombines TRBV7-3 with TRBJ1-3, with 7 bases that match TRBD1. CDR3 length equals 15 residues. With 4 bases clipped from V and 0 bases from J, the junction kept 3 bases outside the gene matches. Germline V lookup: CDR1 SGHTA, CDR2 FQGTGA. Written as DNA, the CDR3 is TGTGCCAGCAGCTCGGCAGGGGGCTCTGGAAACACCATATATTTT. Protein sequence: CASSSAGGSGNTIYF.

This clonotype was counted at least ten times. The chain is built from TRBV6-2 or TRBV6-3 and TRBJ1-6; tentatively, D is TRBD1 (5 bases). V was clipped by 2 bases and J by 12 bases, with 8 bases between them. Germline CDR1 is MNHEY and CDR2 is SVGEGT. The CDR3 is made up of 12 amino acids. CDR3 in DNA: TGTGCCAGCAGTTACCCCCAGGGACCCCTCCACTTT. It specifies CASSYPQGPLHF.